The T cell receptor beta chain under discussion was sequenced for a study of blood T cell repertoires in COVID-19. About the research overall: Sites in the United States, Italy and Spain provided acute and convalescent COVID-19 samples. The cDNA or gDNA used as material had been derived from T cells, B-cell-depleted T cells, or PBMCs.

The CDR3 covers 15 residues. CDR1 is LNHDA and CDR2 is SQIVND in the germline V gene (reference sequence). The junction had 7 bases not matched to a gene; V was cut back by 3 bases and J by 7 bases. Per the original data handling: Cell counts per sample came from amplifying reference gene primers. Method: immunoSEQ multiplex PCR; TCRdb's copy keeps in-frame clones and lacks some. The V and J calls and clone size are taken from that table; D and trimming were inferred from the DNA. Found here are roughly 180,000 clones, 86% of them singletons; the top ten hold around 20%. The sample taken for sequencing was peripheral blood. The chain links TRBV19 to TRBJ1-5; 9 bases agree with TRBD1. The sequence derives from a man aged 65 to 79 with active or convalescent COVID-19. CDR3 region: CASSMLGQGRQPQHF. The DNA of the CDR3 is TGTGCCAGTAGTATGCTGGGACAGGGTCGGCAGCCCCAGCATTTT.